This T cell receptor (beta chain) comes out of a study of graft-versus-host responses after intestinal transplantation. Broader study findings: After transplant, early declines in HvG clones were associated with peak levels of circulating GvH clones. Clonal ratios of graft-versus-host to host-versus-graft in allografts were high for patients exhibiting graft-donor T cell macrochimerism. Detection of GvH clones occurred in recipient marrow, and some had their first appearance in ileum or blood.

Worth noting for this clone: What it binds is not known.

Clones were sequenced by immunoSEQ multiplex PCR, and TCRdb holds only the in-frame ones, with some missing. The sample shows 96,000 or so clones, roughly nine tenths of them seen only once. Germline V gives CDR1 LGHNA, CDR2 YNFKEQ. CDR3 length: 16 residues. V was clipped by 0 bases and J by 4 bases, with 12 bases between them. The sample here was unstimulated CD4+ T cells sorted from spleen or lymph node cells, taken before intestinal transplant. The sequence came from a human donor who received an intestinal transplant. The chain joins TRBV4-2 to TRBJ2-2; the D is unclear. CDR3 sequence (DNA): TGTGCCAGCAGCCAAGAGGGCTCAACCGGCACCGGGGAGCTGTTTTTT. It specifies CASSQEGSTGTGELFF.